Each of the 12 T cell receptor beta chains below was sequenced from the same sample in a study of CD8+CD57+ T cells in acquired aplastic anemia. TCR beta VDJ and CDR3 profiling used genomic DNA as template. MiXCR, applied by TCRdb to the reads, yields one record per CDR3 protein. The table records over 150,000 distinct CDR3 sequences, roughly 65% of them present only once. Only patients with CD8+CD57+ cell expansion on flow cytometry were chosen for sequencing. Input material: sorted CD4+, CD8+, or CD8+CD57+ T cells (not recorded which) from PBMCs. The receptor source for this set is a human donor with aplastic anemia.

Here the CDR3 reads CASSAPETRRNLASLYEQYF. The DNA for the CDR3 is TGTGCCAGCAGCGCACCCGAGACACGGCGGAACCTTGCCTCGCTCTACGAGCAGTACTTC. The V and J genes are TRBV7-9 and TRBJ2-7; no clear D. Germline lookup yields CDR1 SEHNR and CDR2 FQNEAQ (reference sequence). The CDR3 is 20 amino acids. Trimming removed 5 bases at V and 3 bases at J, with 32 bases between. Variable domain in full (rest from reference TRBV7-9 and TRBJ2-7): DTGVSQNPRHKITKRGQNVTFRCDPISEHNRLYWYRQTLGQGPEFLTYFQNEAQLEKSRLLSDRFSAERPKGSFSTLEIQRTEQGDSAMYLCASSAPETRRNLASLYEQYFGPGTRLTVT.

This clonotype appeared a few times. The CDR3 DNA reads as TGTGCCAGCAGTTTCTCCCGAGGGAGTGGCTACACCTTC. The encoded protein is CASSFSRGSGYTF. The rearrangement links TRBV27 to TRBJ1-2; D is ambiguous. The CDR3 covers 13 residues. V was pared by 3 bases and J by 7 bases, with 12 bases between. Germline V CDR1 and CDR2: MNHEY, SMNVEV (reference sequence).

There are many counts of this clonotype. The rearrangement links TRBV7-8 to TRBJ1-4; D gene ambiguous. Germline CDR1 is SGHVS and CDR2 is FQNEAQ. Trimming removed 3 bases from V and 7 bases from J, with 9 bases in between. The CDR3 spans 13 residues. DNA of the CDR3: TGTGCCAGCAGCTTTAACTGGCGTGAAAAACTGTTTTTT. Translated, it gives CASSFNWREKLFF.

This clonotype was seen ten or more times. The rearrangement links TRBV7-9 to TRBJ1-1; D unclear. CDR3 length: 16 amino acids. V was pared by 3 bases and J by 4 bases, with 18 bases between. Per germline, CDR1 SEHNR and CDR2 FQNEAQ (reference sequence). DNA for the CDR3: TGTGCCAGCAGCTTGGGGAGTGTATTATGGGCCACTGAAGCTTTCTTT. Its protein is CASSLGSVLWATEAFF.

Points on this clonotype: A junction boundary mismatches the germline segment, possibly from a read error. The chain is built from TRBV20-1 and TRBJ2-1, with D tentatively TRBD1 or TRBD2 (6 bases each). There are 15 residues in the CDR3. Germline V CDR1 and CDR2: DFQATT, SNEGSKA (reference sequence). The CDR3 region has the DNA TGCAGTGCTCGTCCGGGGGCCCTCGCCTACAATGAGCAGATCTTC. Translated: CSARPGALAYNEQIF.

J is TRBJ1-5 and V is TRBV10-3; 9 bases fit TRBD1. The V and J ends lost 9 bases and 3 bases, in that order; junction bases with no gene match: 6. This CDR3 contains 14 residues. Germline CDR1 is ENHRY and CDR2 is SYGVKD. CDR3 bases: TGTGCCATTAACCGGGACAGGGACAATCAGCCCCAGCATTTT. This gives the protein CAINRDRDNQPQHF.

The CDR3 DNA reads TGCGCCAGCAGCTTAGGACTAGCGGGTTCCACAGATACGCAGTATTTT. As protein: CASSLGLAGSTDTQYF. The genes are TRBV5-1 and TRBJ2-3; 11 bases align to TRBD2. V lost 2 bases to trimming and J lost 2 bases; unmatched junction nucleotides: 4. This CDR3 is built from 16 residues. From germline, CDR1 is SGHRS and CDR2 YFSETQ.

This clonotype was detected once. The CDR3 sequence: CASSKVSPEHGELFF. The CDR3 bases are TGTGCCAGCAGTAAAGTCTCTCCTGAACACGGGGAGCTGTTTTTT. The chain employs TRBV7-2 and TRBJ2-2; D uncertain. Germline loops: CDR1 SGHTA, CDR2 FQGNSA. The CDR3 is 15 amino acids. The germline V and J ends were trimmed by 6 bases and 7 bases, with 18 bases remaining between them.

The chain's CDR3 is CASSRLDSYEQYF. The CDR3 DNA reads as TGTGCCAGCAGCCGACTAGACAGCTACGAGCAGTACTTC. V and J are TRBV7-3 and TRBJ2-7; possible D gene TRBD2, 6 bases. CDR1 and CDR2 from the germline V gene are SGHTA and FQGTGA. The CDR3 is 13 residues long. V was pared by 5 bases and J by 3 bases, with 11 bases between. Complete variable domain (other parts from reference TRBV7-3 and TRBJ2-7): GAGVSQTPSNKVTEKGKYVELRCDPISGHTALYWYRQSLGQGPEFLIYFQGTGAADDSGLPNDRFFAVRPEGSVSTLKIQRTERGDSAVYLCASSRLDSYEQYFGPGTRLTVT.

This clonotype occurred a few times. Here the CDR3 reads CAISESPVGAGEAFF. The CDR3 DNA is TGTGCCATCAGTGAGTCGCCTGTGGGGGCAGGTGAAGCTTTCTTT. The rearrangement links TRBV10-3 to TRBJ1-1, with D perhaps TRBD1 (6 bases). The germline V and J ends were trimmed by 0 bases and 7 bases, with 15 bases remaining between them. The CDR3 is made up of 15 amino acids. Germline CDR1 ENHRY, CDR2 SYGVKD.

This clonotype showed up many times. The genes are TRBV24-1 and TRBJ1-2; TRBD1 agrees at 10 bases. Germline values: CDR1 KGHDR, CDR2 SFDVKD. The V gene end was trimmed by 2 bases and the J gene end by 7 bases; junction bases not matched to a gene: 6. There are 15 residues in the CDR3. The DNA of the CDR3 is TGTGCCACCAGTGATTCGGACAGGGGGAAGGGTGGCTACACCTTC. Translating it yields CATSDSDRGKGGYTF.

Ten or more counts support this clonotype. The chain is built from TRBV6-1 and TRBJ2-5; 10 bases match TRBD2. The CDR3 has 15 amino acids. CDR1 is MNHNS and CDR2 is SASEGT in the germline V gene. Trimming took 0 bases from V and 5 from J; bases not matched to a gene: 3. The CDR3 loop reads CASSEAGLASETQYF. The CDR3 DNA reads as TGTGCCAGCAGTGAAGCGGGACTAGCGAGCGAGACCCAGTACTTC.